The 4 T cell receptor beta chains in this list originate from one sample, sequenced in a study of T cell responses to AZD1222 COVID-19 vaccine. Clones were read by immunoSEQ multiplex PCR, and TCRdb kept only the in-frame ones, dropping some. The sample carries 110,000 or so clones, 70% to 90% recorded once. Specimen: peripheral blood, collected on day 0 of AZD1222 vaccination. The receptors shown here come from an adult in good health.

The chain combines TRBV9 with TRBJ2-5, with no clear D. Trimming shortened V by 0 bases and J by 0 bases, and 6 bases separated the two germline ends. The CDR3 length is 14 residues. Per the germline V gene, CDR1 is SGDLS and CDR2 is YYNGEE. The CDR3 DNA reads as TGTGCCAGCAGCGTAGACAACTACCAAGAGACCCAGTACTTC. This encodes CASSVDNYQETQYF.

The CDR3 coding sequence is TGCGCCAGCAGCCAGCAACGGACTGCTGGGAATTCACCCCTCCACTTT. Its translation is CASSQQRTAGNSPLHF. The rearrangement uses TRBV4-1 and TRBJ1-6; D is unresolved. Trimming pared 3 bases from V and 7 bases from J, leaving 16 bases between. Germline-derived CDR1 and CDR2 are MGHRA and YSYEKL. The CDR3 is 16 amino acids.

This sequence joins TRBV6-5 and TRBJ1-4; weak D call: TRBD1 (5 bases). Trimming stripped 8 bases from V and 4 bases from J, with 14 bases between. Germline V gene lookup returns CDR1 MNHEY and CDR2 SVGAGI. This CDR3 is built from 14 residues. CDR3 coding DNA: TGTGCCAGCGTCTGGGGGTACTATAATGAAAAACTGTTTTTT. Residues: CASVWGYYNEKLFF.

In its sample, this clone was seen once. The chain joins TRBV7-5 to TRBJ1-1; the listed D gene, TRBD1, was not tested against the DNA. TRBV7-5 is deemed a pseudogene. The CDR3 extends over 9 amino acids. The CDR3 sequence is CVPDRPAFF. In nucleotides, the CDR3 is TGTGTCCCGGACAGGCCAGCTTTCTTT.